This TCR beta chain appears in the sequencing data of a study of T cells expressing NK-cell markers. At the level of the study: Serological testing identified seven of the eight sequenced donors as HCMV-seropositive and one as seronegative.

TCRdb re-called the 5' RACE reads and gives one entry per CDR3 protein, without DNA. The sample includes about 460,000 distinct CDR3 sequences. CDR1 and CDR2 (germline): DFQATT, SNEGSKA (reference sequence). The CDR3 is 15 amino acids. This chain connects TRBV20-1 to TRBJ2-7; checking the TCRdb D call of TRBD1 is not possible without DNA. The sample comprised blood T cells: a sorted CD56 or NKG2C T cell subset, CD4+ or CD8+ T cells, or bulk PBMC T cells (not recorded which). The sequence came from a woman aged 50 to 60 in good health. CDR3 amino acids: CSAAMITGGIGEQYF.